Listed here is a single T cell receptor beta chain. Its antigen remains unidentified. The record originates from a study of beta chain features in type 1 diabetes. Study-wide results and limits: Reduced insertions and increased deletions marked VDJ junctions in type 1 diabetes patients.

Of the isolated RNA, all was reverse transcribed, and so the sequenced material was expressed TCRB transcripts. The average read count of naive, central memory and regulatory T cell samples was approximately 3.5 million. TCRdb's copy holds only in-frame clones and misses some; the assay was immunoSEQ multiplex PCR. This table holds about 360,000 clones, about 12% found once. All of the sorted populations showed purity greater than 98%. The V gene's germline CDR1 is LGHNA and CDR2 YSLEER. V lost 0 bases to trimming and J lost 5 bases, with 11 bases between them. This CDR3 spans 14 amino acids. The sample taken for sequencing was naive CD4+ T cells from blood. This chain links TRBV4-3 with TRBJ2-7, with D perhaps matching TRBD2 (6 bases). The receptor was isolated from a man aged 18 to 30 in good health. The CDR3 nucleotides are TGCGCCAGCAGCCAAGAGGTGGGGAGGCACGAGCAGTACTTC. Translation gives CASSQEVGRHEQYF.